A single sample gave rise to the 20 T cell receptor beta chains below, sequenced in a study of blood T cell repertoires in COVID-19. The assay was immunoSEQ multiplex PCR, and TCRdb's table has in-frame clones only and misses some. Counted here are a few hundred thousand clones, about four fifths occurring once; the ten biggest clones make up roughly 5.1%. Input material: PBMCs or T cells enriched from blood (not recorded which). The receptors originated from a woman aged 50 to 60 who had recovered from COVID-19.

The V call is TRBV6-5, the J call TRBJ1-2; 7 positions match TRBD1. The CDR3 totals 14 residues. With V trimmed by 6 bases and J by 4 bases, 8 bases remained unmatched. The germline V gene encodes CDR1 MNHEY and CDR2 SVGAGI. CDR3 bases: TGTGCCAGCAGCAATGGACAGGCGCCCTATGGCTACACCTTC. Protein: CASSNGQAPYGYTF.

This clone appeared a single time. The CDR3 region is CAISESSARDTEAFF. Here the CDR3 DNA reads TGTGCCATCAGTGAGAGTTCCGCGCGGGACACTGAAGCTTTCTTT. This sequence joins TRBV10-3 and TRBJ1-1; D is ambiguous. The CDR3 spans 15 residues. V dropped 2 bases and J dropped 3 bases, with 13 bases sitting between them. Germline lookup yields CDR1 ENHRY and CDR2 SYGVKD.

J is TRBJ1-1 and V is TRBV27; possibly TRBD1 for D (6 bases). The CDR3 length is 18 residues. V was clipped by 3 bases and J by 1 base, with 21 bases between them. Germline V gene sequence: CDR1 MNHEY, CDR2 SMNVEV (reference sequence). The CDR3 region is CASSFWIPLGQQNTEAFF. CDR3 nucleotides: TGTGCCAGCAGTTTTTGGATCCCCCTTGGACAGCAGAACACTGAAGCTTTCTTT.

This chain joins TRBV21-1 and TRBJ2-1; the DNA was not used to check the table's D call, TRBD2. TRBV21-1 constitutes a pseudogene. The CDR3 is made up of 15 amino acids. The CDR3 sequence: CASSNGREAKDEQFF. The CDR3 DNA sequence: TGTGCCAGCAGCAATGGGAGGGAGGCGAAGGATGAGCAGTTCTTC.

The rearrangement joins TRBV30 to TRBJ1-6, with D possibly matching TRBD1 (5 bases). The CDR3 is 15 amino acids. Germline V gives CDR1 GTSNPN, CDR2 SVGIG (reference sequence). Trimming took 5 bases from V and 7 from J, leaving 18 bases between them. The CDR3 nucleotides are TGTGCCTGGTCCTTTTGGGGCGGTAGCAATTCACCCCTCCACTTT. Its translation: CAWSFWGGSNSPLHF. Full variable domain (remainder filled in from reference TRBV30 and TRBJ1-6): SQTIHQWPATLVQPVGSPLSLECTVEGTSNPNLYWYRQAAGRGLQLLFYSVGIGQISSEVPQNLSASRPQDRQFILSSKKLLLSDSGFYLCAWSFWGGSNSPLHFGNGTRLTVT.

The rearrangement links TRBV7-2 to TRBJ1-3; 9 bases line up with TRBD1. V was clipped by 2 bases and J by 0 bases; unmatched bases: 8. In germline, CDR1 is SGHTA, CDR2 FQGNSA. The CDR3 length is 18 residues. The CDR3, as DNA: TGTGCCAGCAGCTTAATCCAGTTGGGACAGGGCTCTGGAAACACCATATATTTT. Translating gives CASSLIQLGQGSGNTIYF.

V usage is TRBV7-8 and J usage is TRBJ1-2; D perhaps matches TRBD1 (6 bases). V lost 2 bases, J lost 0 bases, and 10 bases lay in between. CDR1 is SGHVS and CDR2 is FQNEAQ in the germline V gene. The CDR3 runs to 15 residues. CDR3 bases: TGTGCCAGCAGCTTACAGGGGTCAGCTAACTATGGCTACACCTTC. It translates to CASSLQGSANYGYTF.

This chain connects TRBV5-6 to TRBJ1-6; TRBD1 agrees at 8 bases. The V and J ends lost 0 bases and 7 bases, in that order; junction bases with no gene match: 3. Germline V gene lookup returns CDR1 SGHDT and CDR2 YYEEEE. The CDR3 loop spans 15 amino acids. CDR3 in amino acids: CASSLGQGFNSPLHF. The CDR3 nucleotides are TGTGCCAGCAGCTTGGGACAGGGGTTCAATTCACCCCTCCACTTT.

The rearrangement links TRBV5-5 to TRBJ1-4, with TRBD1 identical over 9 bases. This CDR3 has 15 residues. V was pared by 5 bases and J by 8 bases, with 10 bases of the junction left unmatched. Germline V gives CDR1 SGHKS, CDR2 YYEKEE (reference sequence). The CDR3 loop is CASREPGQGGEKLFF. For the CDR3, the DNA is TGTGCCAGCAGGGAGCCGGGACAGGGTGGCGAAAAACTGTTTTTT.

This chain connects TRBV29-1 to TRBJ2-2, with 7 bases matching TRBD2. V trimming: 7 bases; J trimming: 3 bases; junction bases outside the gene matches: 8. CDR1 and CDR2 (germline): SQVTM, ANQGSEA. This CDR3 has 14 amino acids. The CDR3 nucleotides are TGCAGCGCCGGGACTACCCCCTACACCGGGGAGCTGTTTTTT. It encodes CSAGTTPYTGELFF.

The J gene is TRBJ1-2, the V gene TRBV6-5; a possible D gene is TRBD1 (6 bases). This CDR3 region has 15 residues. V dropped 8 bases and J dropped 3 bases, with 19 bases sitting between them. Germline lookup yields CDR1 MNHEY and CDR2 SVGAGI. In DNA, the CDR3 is TGTGCCAGCCTACCCGAGGGCAGGGGTGACTATGGCTACACCTTC. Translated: CASLPEGRGDYGYTF.

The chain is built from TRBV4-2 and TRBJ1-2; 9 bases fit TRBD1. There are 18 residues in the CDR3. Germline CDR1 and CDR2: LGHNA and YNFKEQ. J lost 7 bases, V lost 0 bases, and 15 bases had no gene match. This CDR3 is CASSQDLRGTGFRRGYTF. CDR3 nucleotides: TGTGCCAGCAGCCAAGATCTAAGAGGGACAGGGTTTCGTCGTGGCTACACCTTC.

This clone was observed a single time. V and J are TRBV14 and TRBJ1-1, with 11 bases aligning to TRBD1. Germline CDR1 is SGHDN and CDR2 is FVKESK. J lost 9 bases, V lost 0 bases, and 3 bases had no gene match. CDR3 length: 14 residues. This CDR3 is CASSQDGQGAQAFF. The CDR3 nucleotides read TGTGCCAGCAGCCAAGATGGACAGGGGGCCCAAGCTTTCTTT. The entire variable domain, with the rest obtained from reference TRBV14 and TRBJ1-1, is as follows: EAGVTQFPSHSVIEKGQTVTLRCDPISGHDNLYWYRRVMGKEIKFLLHFVKESKQDESGMPNNRFLAERTGGTYSTLKVQPAELEDSGVYFCASSQDGQGAQAFFGQGTRLTVV.

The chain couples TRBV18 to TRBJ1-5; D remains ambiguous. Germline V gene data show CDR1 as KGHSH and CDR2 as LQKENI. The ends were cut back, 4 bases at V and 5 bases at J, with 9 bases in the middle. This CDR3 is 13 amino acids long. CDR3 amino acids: CASSLSLDQPQHF. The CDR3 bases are TGTGCCAGCTCACTATCGTTAGATCAGCCCCAGCATTTT.

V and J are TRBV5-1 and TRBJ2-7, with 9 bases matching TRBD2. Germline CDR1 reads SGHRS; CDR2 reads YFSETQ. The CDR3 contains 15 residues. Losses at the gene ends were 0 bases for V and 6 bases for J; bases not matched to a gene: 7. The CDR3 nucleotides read TGCGCCAGCAGCTTGGTTATGGGACTAGCTCCCGAGCAGTACTTC. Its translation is CASSLVMGLAPEQYF.

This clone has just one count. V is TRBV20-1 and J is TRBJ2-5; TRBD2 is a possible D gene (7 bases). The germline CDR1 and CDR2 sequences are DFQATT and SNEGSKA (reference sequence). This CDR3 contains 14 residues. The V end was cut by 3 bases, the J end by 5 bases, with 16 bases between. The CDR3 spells CSASREGGLETQYF. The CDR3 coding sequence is TGCAGTGCTAGTAGGGAGGGGGGGTTGGAGACCCAGTACTTC.

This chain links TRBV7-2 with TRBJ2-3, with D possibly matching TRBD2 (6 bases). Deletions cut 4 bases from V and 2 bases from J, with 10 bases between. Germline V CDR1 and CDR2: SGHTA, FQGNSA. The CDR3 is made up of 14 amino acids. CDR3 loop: CASSSSVSTDTQYF. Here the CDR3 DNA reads TGTGCCAGCAGCTCTAGCGTGTCCACAGATACGCAGTATTTT. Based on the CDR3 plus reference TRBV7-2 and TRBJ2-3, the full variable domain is GAGVSQSPSNKVTEKGKDVELRCDPISGHTALYWYRQSLGQGLEFLIYFQGNSAPDKSGLPSDRFSAERTGGSVSTLTIQRTQQEDSAVYLCASSSSVSTDTQYFGPGTRLTVL.

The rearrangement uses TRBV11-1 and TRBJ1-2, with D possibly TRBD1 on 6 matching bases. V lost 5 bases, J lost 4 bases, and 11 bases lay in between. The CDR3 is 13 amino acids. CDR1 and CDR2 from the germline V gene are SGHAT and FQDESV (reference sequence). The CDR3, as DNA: TGTGCCAGCAGCCCAGGACAGTCCTATGGCTACACCTTC. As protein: CASSPGQSYGYTF. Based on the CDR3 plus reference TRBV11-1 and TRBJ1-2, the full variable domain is EAEVAQSPRYKITEKSQAVAFWCDPISGHATLYWYRQILGQGPELLVQFQDESVVDDSQLPKDRFSAERLKGVDSTLKIQPAELGDSAMYLCASSPGQSYGYTFGSGTRLTVV.

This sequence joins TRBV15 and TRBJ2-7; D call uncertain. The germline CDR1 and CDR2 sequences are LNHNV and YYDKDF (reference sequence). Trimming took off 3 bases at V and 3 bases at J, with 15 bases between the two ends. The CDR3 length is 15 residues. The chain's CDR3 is CATSSPFLGFYEQYF. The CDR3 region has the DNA TGTGCCACCAGCAGCCCCTTTCTAGGATTCTACGAGCAGTACTTC.

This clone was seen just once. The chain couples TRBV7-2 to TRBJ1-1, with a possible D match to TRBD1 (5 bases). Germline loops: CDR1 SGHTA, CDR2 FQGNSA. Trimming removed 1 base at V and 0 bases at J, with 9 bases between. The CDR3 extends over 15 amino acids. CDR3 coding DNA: TGTGCCAGCAGCTTAGGGGGGGTCTTGAACACTGAAGCTTTCTTT. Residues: CASSLGGVLNTEAFF.